The T cell receptor (beta chain) described here comes from a study of graft-versus-host responses after intestinal transplantation. The wider study: Those transplanted obtained multivisceral, liver-intestinal, or isolated intestinal grafts. Anti-thymocyte globulin induction, then tacrolimus and steroids for two to four years, went to all recipients. Study-level results: There were GvH clones found in recipient marrow, and some of them appeared first in ileum or blood.

Turning to this clone: Its antigen is undetermined.

Only in-frame clones appear in the TCRdb table, and some are missing; sequencing was by immunoSEQ multiplex PCR. The sample contains around 23,000 clones, 70% to 90% of which appear only once. Germline CDR1 and CDR2: SGHDN and FVKESK. This CDR3 contains 16 residues. Trimming cost V 1 base and J 1 base, with 11 bases left between them. The chain has TRBV14 and TRBJ2-4; a possible D gene is TRBD2 (6 bases). The source material was PBMCs, sampled more than 450 days after intestinal transplant. This receptor was identified in a human patient who received an intestinal transplant, so some T cells may come from the graft donor. The CDR3 DNA follows: TGTGCCAGCAGCCAAGCTGGGGGGTTCGCCAAAAACATTCAGTACTTC. Translating it yields CASSQAGGFAKNIQYF.